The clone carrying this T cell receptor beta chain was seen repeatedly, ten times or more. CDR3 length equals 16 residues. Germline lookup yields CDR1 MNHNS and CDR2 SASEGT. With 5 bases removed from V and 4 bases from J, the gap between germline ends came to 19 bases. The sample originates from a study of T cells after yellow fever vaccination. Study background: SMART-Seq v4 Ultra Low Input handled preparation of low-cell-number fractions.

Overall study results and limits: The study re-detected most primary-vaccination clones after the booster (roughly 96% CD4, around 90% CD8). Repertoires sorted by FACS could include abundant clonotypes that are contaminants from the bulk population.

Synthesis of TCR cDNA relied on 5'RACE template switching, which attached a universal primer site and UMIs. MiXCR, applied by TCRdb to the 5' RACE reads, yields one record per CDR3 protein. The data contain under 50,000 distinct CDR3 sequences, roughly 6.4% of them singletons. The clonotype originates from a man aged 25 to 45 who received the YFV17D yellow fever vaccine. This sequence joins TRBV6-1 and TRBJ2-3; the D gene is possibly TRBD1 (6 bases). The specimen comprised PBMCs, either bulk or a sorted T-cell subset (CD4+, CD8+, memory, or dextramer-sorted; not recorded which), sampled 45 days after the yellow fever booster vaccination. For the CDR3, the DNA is TGTGCCAGCAGTCCCCTAGGGACACATGGGGCAGATACGCAGTATTTT. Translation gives CASSPLGTHGADTQYF.